These T cell receptor beta chains were read from a single sample in a study of blood T cell repertoires in COVID-19. Sequenced by immunoSEQ multiplex PCR; TCRdb stores in-frame clones only, minus some. The sample holds over 120,000 clones, around nine tenths seen once. The specimen sequenced was peripheral blood. The receptor source for this set is a woman aged 50 to 60 with active or convalescent COVID-19. The CDR3 runs from the conserved cysteine through the conserved F or W. D genes are given only for firm matches. Some rows have no size entry. The others give once, few or many, or a class for an expanded clone.

CDR3aa: CSASGRGAGKNTEAFF
CDR3nt: TGCAGTGCTAGTGGCCGCGGGGCGGGAAAGAACACTGAAGCTTTCTTT
d_gene: .
abundance: .
v_gene: TRBV20-1
j_gene: TRBJ1-1
len: 16

CDR3aa: CASSPQESTGNTIYF
CDR3nt: TGTGCCAGCAGTCCCCAGGAATCTACCGGAAACACCATATATTTT
d_gene: .
abundance: .
v_gene: TRBV2
j_gene: TRBJ1-3
len: 15

CDR3aa: CASSVAGPLSGNTIYF
CDR3nt: TGTGCCAGCAGCGTGGCAGGGCCCCTCTCTGGAAACACCATATATTTT
d_gene: .
abundance: .
v_gene: TRBV9
j_gene: TRBJ1-3
len: 16

CDR3aa: CASSLQDSRYEQYF
CDR3nt: TGTGCCAGCAGTTTACAGGACAGCCGATACGAGCAGTACTTC
d_gene: .
abundance: .
v_gene: TRBV6-5
j_gene: TRBJ2-7
len: 14

CDR3aa: CASSMREGGFLPEAFF
CDR3nt: TGTGCCAGTAGTATGAGGGAGGGCGGATTCCTTCCTGAAGCTTTCTTT
d_gene: .
abundance: .
v_gene: TRBV19
j_gene: TRBJ1-1
len: 16

CDR3aa: CSASPAGNQPQHF
CDR3nt: TGCAGTGCTAGTCCGGCAGGTAATCAGCCCCAGCATTTT
d_gene: .
abundance: .
v_gene: TRBV20-1
j_gene: TRBJ1-5
len: 13

CDR3aa: CASSVAGLAGLYNEQFF
CDR3nt: TGTGCCAGCAGCGTAGCTGGCCTAGCGGGGCTCTACAATGAGCAGTTCTTC
d_gene: TRBD2
abundance: .
v_gene: TRBV9
j_gene: TRBJ2-1
len: 17

CDR3aa: CASRRETDTEAFF
CDR3nt: TGTGCCAGCAGGAGGGAGACGGACACTGAAGCTTTCTTT
d_gene: .
abundance: .
v_gene: TRBV2
j_gene: TRBJ1-1
len: 13

CDR3aa: CASSLEPGLLTYEQYF
CDR3nt: TGCGCCAGCAGCTTGGAGCCGGGACTCCTAACCTACGAGCAGTACTTC
d_gene: .
abundance: .
v_gene: TRBV5-1
j_gene: TRBJ2-7
len: 16

CDR3aa: CASNPGQRQETQYF
CDR3nt: TGCGCCAGCAACCCGGGACAGAGACAAGAGACCCAGTACTTC
d_gene: TRBD1
abundance: .
v_gene: TRBV5-1
j_gene: TRBJ2-5
len: 14

CDR3aa: CASSKTGSAVNQPQHF
CDR3nt: TGTGCCAGCAGCAAGACAGGGTCCGCGGTCAATCAGCCCCAGCATTTT
d_gene: TRBD1
abundance: once
v_gene: TRBV6-2/TRBV6-3
j_gene: TRBJ1-5
len: 16

CDR3aa: CASSQDRAGGRDTQYF
CDR3nt: TGCGCCAGCAGCCAAGATCGAGCGGGGGGTAGGGATACGCAGTATTTT
d_gene: TRBD2
abundance: few
v_gene: TRBV4-1
j_gene: TRBJ2-3
len: 16

CDR3aa: CASSYEGQGASSPLHF
CDR3nt: TGTGCCAGCAGCTACGAGGGACAGGGGGCGAGTTCACCCCTCCACTTT
d_gene: TRBD1
abundance: .
v_gene: TRBV5-4
j_gene: TRBJ1-6
len: 16

CDR3aa: CASSSLTAGELFF
CDR3nt: TGTGCCAGCAGTTCCCTGACAGCCGGGGAGCTGTTTTTT
d_gene: .
abundance: .
v_gene: TRBV28
j_gene: TRBJ2-2
len: 13

CDR3aa: CSVGTGNQPQHF
CDR3nt: TGCAGCGTCGGGACAGGCAATCAGCCCCAGCATTTT
d_gene: TRBD1
abundance: .
v_gene: TRBV29-1
j_gene: TRBJ1-5
len: 12

CDR3aa: CASSLVSGKVTGELFF
CDR3nt: TGCGCCAGCAGCTTGGTTAGCGGGAAGGTTACCGGGGAGCTGTTTTTT
d_gene: TRBD2
abundance: .
v_gene: TRBV5-1
j_gene: TRBJ2-2
len: 16

CDR3aa: CASSITGGTEAFF
CDR3nt: TGTGCCAGCAGCATAACAGGGGGCACTGAAGCTTTCTTT
d_gene: TRBD1
abundance: .
v_gene: TRBV5-4
j_gene: TRBJ1-1
len: 13

CDR3aa: CATSESTGITEAFF
CDR3nt: TGTGCCACCAGCGAGAGCACAGGGATCACTGAAGCTTTCTTT
d_gene: .
abundance: .
v_gene: TRBV15
j_gene: TRBJ1-1
len: 14

CDR3aa: CASSASQRPNEKLFF
CDR3nt: TGTGCCAGCAGCGCCTCCCAGAGGCCCAATGAAAAACTGTTTTTT
d_gene: .
abundance: .
v_gene: TRBV3-1/TRBV3-2
j_gene: TRBJ1-4
len: 15

CDR3aa: CASSPGTSGRVREQFF
CDR3nt: TGCGCCAGCAGCCCCGGGACTAGCGGGAGGGTGAGGGAGCAGTTCTTC
d_gene: TRBD2
abundance: .
v_gene: TRBV5-1
j_gene: TRBJ2-1
len: 16

CDR3aa: CASSLVGGTEAFF
CDR3nt: TGTGCCAGCAGCTTAGTAGGGGGAACTGAAGCTTTCTTT
d_gene: .
abundance: .
v_gene: TRBV11-2
j_gene: TRBJ1-1
len: 13

CDR3aa: CASSGDGGGNQPQHF
CDR3nt: TGTGCCAGCAGCGGAGATGGGGGGGGCAATCAGCCCCAGCATTTT
d_gene: .
abundance: .
v_gene: TRBV5-8
j_gene: TRBJ1-5
len: 15

CDR3aa: CASSEEKLAGVPGELFF
CDR3nt: TGTGCCAGCAGTGAAGAGAAACTAGCGGGAGTACCGGGGGAGCTGTTTTTT
d_gene: TRBD2
abundance: .
v_gene: TRBV25-1
j_gene: TRBJ2-2
len: 17

CDR3aa: CASSNYRFSSNQPQHF
CDR3nt: TGTGCCAGTAGCAACTACAGGTTTTCGAGCAATCAGCCCCAGCATTTT
d_gene: .
abundance: .
v_gene: TRBV19
j_gene: TRBJ1-5
len: 16

CDR3aa: CASSSRLTGMGQPQHF
CDR3nt: TGTGCCAGCAGCTCTCGGTTAACAGGGATGGGCCAGCCCCAGCATTTT
d_gene: .
abundance: once
v_gene: TRBV7-2
j_gene: TRBJ1-5
len: 16

CDR3aa: CASSSGQWGTDTQYF
CDR3nt: TGTGCCAGTAGTAGTGGACAGTGGGGCACAGATACGCAGTATTTT
d_gene: .
abundance: .
v_gene: TRBV19
j_gene: TRBJ2-3
len: 15

CDR3aa: CASSPLDRPEAFF
CDR3nt: TGTGCCAGCAGCCCCCTAGACAGACCTGAAGCTTTCTTT
d_gene: .
abundance: .
v_gene: TRBV12-3/TRBV12-4
j_gene: TRBJ1-1
len: 13

CDR3aa: CASSLSTSANEQYF
CDR3nt: TGTGCCAGCAGCTTATCGACTAGCGCTAACGAGCAGTACTTC
d_gene: TRBD2
abundance: few
v_gene: TRBV7-9
j_gene: TRBJ2-7
len: 14

CDR3aa: CASTRDYGYTF
CDR3nt: TGTGCCAGCACTCGAGACTATGGCTACACCTTC
d_gene: .
abundance: .
v_gene: TRBV2
j_gene: TRBJ1-2
len: 11

CDR3aa: CASSFGGRIRRTDTQYF
CDR3nt: TGTGCCAGCAGCTTCGGGGGGCGGATCCGCCGCACAGATACGCAGTATTTT
d_gene: .
abundance: .
v_gene: TRBV7-2
j_gene: TRBJ2-3
len: 17

CDR3aa: CAWSAATDTQYF
CDR3nt: TGTGCCTGGTCTGCGGCCACAGATACGCAGTATTTT
d_gene: .
abundance: .
v_gene: TRBV30
j_gene: TRBJ2-3
len: 12

CDR3aa: CASSVGRRTGDTEAFF
CDR3nt: TGTGCCAGCAGTGTTGGCAGACGGACAGGGGACACTGAAGCTTTCTTT
d_gene: TRBD1
abundance: .
v_gene: TRBV2
j_gene: TRBJ1-1
len: 16

CDR3aa: CASSKARRGTVRVPNTEAFF
CDR3nt: TGTGCCAGCAGCAAAGCTCGTCGGGGGACAGTTAGGGTTCCTAACACTGAAGCTTTCTTT
d_gene: .
abundance: .
v_gene: TRBV21-1
j_gene: TRBJ1-1
len: 20

CDR3aa: CASSKWGGYNEQFF
CDR3nt: TGTGCCAGCAGCAAGTGGGGGGGTTACAATGAGCAGTTCTTC
d_gene: .
abundance: few
v_gene: TRBV21-1
j_gene: TRBJ2-1
len: 14

CDR3aa: CASSLETGVGSEAFF
CDR3nt: TGCGCCAGCAGCTTGGAAACAGGGGTTGGGTCTGAAGCTTTCTTT
d_gene: TRBD1
abundance: .
v_gene: TRBV5-1
j_gene: TRBJ1-1
len: 15

CDR3aa: CASRFTGASGNTIYF
CDR3nt: TGTGCCAGCAGATTCACAGGGGCCTCTGGAAACACCATATATTTT
d_gene: TRBD1
abundance: once
v_gene: TRBV7-2
j_gene: TRBJ1-3
len: 15

CDR3aa: CASSMDLGSGELKGETQYF
CDR3nt: TGTGCCAGTAGTATGGATCTTGGGAGCGGGGAACTTAAGGGAGAGACCCAGTACTTC
d_gene: TRBD2
abundance: .
v_gene: TRBV19
j_gene: TRBJ2-5
len: 19

CDR3aa: CASSEEGQANTEAFF
CDR3nt: TGTGCCAGCAGTGAAGAAGGACAGGCAAACACTGAAGCTTTCTTT
d_gene: TRBD1
abundance: .
v_gene: TRBV6-1
j_gene: TRBJ1-1
len: 15

CDR3aa: CASSYSRTGGADTQYF
CDR3nt: TGTGCCAGCAGTTACTCTCGGACAGGGGGCGCAGATACGCAGTATTTT
d_gene: TRBD1
abundance: few
v_gene: TRBV6-2/TRBV6-3
j_gene: TRBJ2-3
len: 16

CDR3aa: CASSRTGTGSLNYGYTF
CDR3nt: TGCGCCAGCAGCCGAACCGGGACAGGGAGTTTAAACTATGGCTACACCTTC
d_gene: TRBD1
abundance: once
v_gene: TRBV4-1
j_gene: TRBJ1-2
len: 17

CDR3aa: CASSARDPYYGYTF
CDR3nt: TGTGCCAGCAGTGCCAGGGATCCCTACTATGGCTACACCTTC
d_gene: .
abundance: once
v_gene: TRBV2
j_gene: TRBJ1-2
len: 14